Listed here is a single T cell receptor beta chain. One end of the junction does not line up with germline, which may come from a read error. This sample also contains other DNA sequences that code for the same CDR3. The data derive from a study of blood T cell repertoires in COVID-19. At the level of the study: There were acute and convalescent COVID-19 samples, and they came from the United States, Italy and Spain.

CDR3 length equals 13 residues. Germline V gene data show CDR1 as DFQATT and CDR2 as SNEGSKA (reference sequence). Study processing details: It was from reference gene primer amplification that nucleated cell counts were estimated. TCRdb's copy holds only in-frame clones and misses some; the assay was immunoSEQ multiplex PCR. V and J calls and clone size are those listed in that table; D and trimming were worked out from the DNA. Of approximately 100,000 clones listed, roughly nine tenths are singletons. Sample: peripheral blood. The V gene is TRBV20-1, the J gene TRBJ1-4; 7 bases align to TRBD1. The TCR sequence derives from a human donor in a cohort sampled during active COVID-19. CDR3 residues: CSASGGGKEKLFF. CDR3 DNA: TGCAGTGCTAGTGGAGGGGGCAAAGAAAAATTGTTTTTT.